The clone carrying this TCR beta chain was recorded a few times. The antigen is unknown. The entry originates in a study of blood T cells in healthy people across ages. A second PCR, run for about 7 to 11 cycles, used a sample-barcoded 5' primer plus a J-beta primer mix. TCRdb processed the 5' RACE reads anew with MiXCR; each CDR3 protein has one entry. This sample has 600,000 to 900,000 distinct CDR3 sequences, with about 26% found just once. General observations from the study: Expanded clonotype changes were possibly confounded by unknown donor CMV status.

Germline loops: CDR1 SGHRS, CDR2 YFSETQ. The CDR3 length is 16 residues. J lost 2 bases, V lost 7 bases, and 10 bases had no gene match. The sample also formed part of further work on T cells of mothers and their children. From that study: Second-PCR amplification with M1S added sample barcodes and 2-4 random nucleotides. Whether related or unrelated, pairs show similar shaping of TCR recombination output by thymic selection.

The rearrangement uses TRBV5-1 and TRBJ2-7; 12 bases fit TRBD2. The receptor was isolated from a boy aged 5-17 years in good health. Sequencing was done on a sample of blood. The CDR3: CASSRGGLAGAYEQYF. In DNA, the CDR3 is TGCGCCAGCTCGAGAGGGGGACTAGCGGGCGCCTACGAGCAGTACTTC.